The text below deals with one T cell receptor beta chain. Other DNA sequences within the sample encode an identical CDR3. Data came from immunoSEQ multiplex PCR; TCRdb stores just in-frame clones and leaves some out. Of more than 95,000 clones detected, approximately 82% appear once; the ten largest clones hold 3.8%. The CDR3 spans 11 residues. Trimming took 1 base from V and 8 from J, leaving 5 bases between them. The sample is drawn from a study of blood T cell repertoires in COVID-19. On the study more broadly: T cells, B-cell-depleted T cells, or PBMCs supplied cDNA or gDNA.

V usage is TRBV12-3 or TRBV12-4 and J usage is TRBJ1-1, with a possible D match to TRBD1 (5 bases). The source material was peripheral blood. The sequence was obtained from a woman aged 45 to 65 with acute or convalescent COVID-19. CDR3 bases: TGTGCCAGCAGTTTAGGACAGGAAGCTTTCTTT. It is translated as CASSLGQEAFF.